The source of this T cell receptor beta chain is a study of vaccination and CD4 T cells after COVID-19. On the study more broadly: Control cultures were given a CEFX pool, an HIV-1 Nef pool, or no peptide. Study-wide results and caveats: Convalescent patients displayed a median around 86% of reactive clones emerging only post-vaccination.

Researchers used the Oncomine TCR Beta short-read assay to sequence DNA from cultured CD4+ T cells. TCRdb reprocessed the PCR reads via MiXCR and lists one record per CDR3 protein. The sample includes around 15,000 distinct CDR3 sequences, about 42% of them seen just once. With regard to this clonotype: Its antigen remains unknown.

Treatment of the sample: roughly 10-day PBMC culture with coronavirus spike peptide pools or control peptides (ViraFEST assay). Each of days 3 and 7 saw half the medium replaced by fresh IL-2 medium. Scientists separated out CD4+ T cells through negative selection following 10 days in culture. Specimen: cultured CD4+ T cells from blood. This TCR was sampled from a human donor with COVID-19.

The chain's CDR3 is CASSSTFHSGNTIYF. The CDR3 DNA sequence: TGTGCCAGCAGTTCGACCTTTCACTCTGGAAACACCATATATTTT. This chain links TRBV6-5 with TRBJ1-3; D gene uncertain. From germline, CDR1 is MNHEY and CDR2 SVGAGI. Trimming removed 4 bases from V and 0 bases from J, with 10 bases in between. CDR3 length: 15 amino acids.